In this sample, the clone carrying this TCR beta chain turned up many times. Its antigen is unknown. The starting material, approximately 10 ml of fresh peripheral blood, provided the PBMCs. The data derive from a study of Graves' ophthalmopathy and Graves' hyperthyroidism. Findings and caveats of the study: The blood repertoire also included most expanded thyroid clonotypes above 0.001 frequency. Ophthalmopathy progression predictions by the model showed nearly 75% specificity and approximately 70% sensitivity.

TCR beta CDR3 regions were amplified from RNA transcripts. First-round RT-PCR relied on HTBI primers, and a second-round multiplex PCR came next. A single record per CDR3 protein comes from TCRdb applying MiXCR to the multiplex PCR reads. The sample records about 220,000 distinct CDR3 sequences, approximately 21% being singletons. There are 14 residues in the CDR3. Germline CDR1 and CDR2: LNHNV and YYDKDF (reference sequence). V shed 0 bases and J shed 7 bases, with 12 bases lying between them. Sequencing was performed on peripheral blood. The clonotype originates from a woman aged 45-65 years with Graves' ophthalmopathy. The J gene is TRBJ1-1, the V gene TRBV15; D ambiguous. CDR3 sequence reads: CATSRETAILEAFF. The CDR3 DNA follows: TGTGCCACCAGCAGAGAGACGGCTATCCTTGAAGCTTTCTTT. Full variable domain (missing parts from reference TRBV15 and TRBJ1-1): DAMVIQNPRYQVTQFGKPVTLSCSQTLNHNVMYWYQQKSSQAPKLLFHYYDKDFNNEADTPDNFQSRRPNTSFCFLDIRSPGLGDTAMYLCATSRETAILEAFFGQGTRLTVV.